These 9 T cell receptor beta chains were all obtained from the same sample, sequenced in a study of T cell clones after liver transplantation. The method was immunoSEQ multiplex PCR; TCRdb's version includes in-frame clones alone and lacks a portion of them. The top ten clones hold 2.5% to 3.5% of a sample with 72,000 or so clones, around four fifths of them seen once. The specimen was CD4+ T cells from blood, collected at the 22-month timepoint. The receptors originated from a human patient who received a liver transplant. Some T cells may be provided by the graft donor.

The rearrangement uses TRBV18 and TRBJ1-5, with 10 bases that match TRBD1. Looked up from germline, CDR1 is KGHSH and CDR2 is LQKENI. V was pared by 6 bases and J by 12 bases, with 14 bases of the junction left unmatched. This CDR3 is 15 amino acids long. This chain's CDR3 is CASSLGTGETSYQHF. The CDR3 DNA sequence: TGTGCCAGCTCGCTAGGGACAGGGGAGACCTCATACCAGCATTTT. Complete variable domain (other parts from reference TRBV18 and TRBJ1-5): NAGVMQNPRHLVRRRGQEARLRCSPMKGHSHVYWYRQLPEEGLKFMVYLQKENIIDESGMPKERFSAEFPKEGPSILRIQQVVRGDSAAYFCASSLGTGETSYQHFGDGTRLSIL.

Regarding this clone: Different DNA sequences within this sample yield the same CDR3. The V and J genes are TRBV15 and TRBJ1-2; D unclear. CDR1 and CDR2 (germline): LNHNV, YYDKDF (reference sequence). The CDR3 runs to 11 residues. The ends were cut back, 3 bases at V and 5 bases at J, with 4 bases in the middle. CDR3 nucleotide sequence: TGTGCCACCAGCAGGGGGTATGGCTACACCTTC. The encoded protein is CATSRGYGYTF. The whole variable domain, filled in from reference TRBV15 and TRBJ1-2, reads DAMVIQNPRYQVTQFGKPVTLSCSQTLNHNVMYWYQQKSSQAPKLLFHYYDKDFNNEADTPDNFQSRRPNTSFCFLDIRSPGLGDTAMYLCATSRGYGYTFGSGTRLTVV.

This chain joins TRBV28 and TRBJ2-1; TRBD2 might be the D (6 bases). V was shortened by 3 bases and J by 7 bases, with 10 bases between the two germline ends. The CDR3 has 13 amino acids. The germline V gene encodes CDR1 MDHEN and CDR2 SYDVKM. The DNA of the CDR3 is TGTGCCAGCAGTTTGGGGGGAGGAAATGAGCAGTTCTTC. As protein: CASSLGGGNEQFF.

J is TRBJ1-3 and V is TRBV5-4, with D possibly matching TRBD1 (6 bases). Germline CDR1 is SGHNT and CDR2 is YYREEE (reference sequence). Trimming took 3 bases from V and 0 from J, leaving 10 bases between them. This CDR3 is 15 amino acids long. The CDR3 protein is CASSSGTNSGNTIYF. The CDR3 nucleotides read TGTGCCAGCAGCTCCGGGACAAACTCTGGAAACACCATATATTTT.

In nucleotides, the CDR3 is TGTGCCAGCAGAGAGGTAGACAGTTCCCACGAGCAGTACTTC. Its protein product is CASREVDSSHEQYF. V and J are TRBV2 and TRBJ2-7; D might be TRBD1 (5 bases). CDR3 length: 14 amino acids. The V end was cut by 6 bases, the J end by 5 bases, with 17 bases between. CDR1 and CDR2 (germline): SNHLY, FYNNEI.

The rearrangement links TRBV7-2 to TRBJ2-7; possible D gene TRBD2, 6 bases. V lost 0 bases to trimming and J lost 0 bases, with 9 bases between them. CDR1 and CDR2 (germline): SGHTA, FQGNSA. The CDR3 is made up of 15 amino acids. CDR3 amino acids: CASSLAGGVSYEQYF. CDR3 sequence (DNA): TGTGCCAGCAGCTTAGCGGGGGGAGTCTCCTACGAGCAGTACTTC.

The J gene is TRBJ1-1, the V gene TRBV5-6; D perhaps matches TRBD1 (5 bases). Between the trimmed V and J ends, which lost 4 bases and 5 bases, there was a span of 21 bases. This CDR3 comprises 16 residues. CDR1 SGHDT and CDR2 YYEEEE come from the germline V gene. CDR3 DNA: TGTGCCAGCAGCCTAACGCACACCGGGGGATGGACTGAAGCTTTCTTT. It codes for CASSLTHTGGWTEAFF.

This chain connects TRBV15 to TRBJ2-5; 9 positions agree with TRBD2. CDR1 and CDR2 (germline): LNHNV, YYDKDF (reference sequence). The J segment lost 5 bases and the V segment lost 8 bases, leaving 6 bases of the junction unmatched. The CDR3 runs to 13 residues. The CDR3 protein is CATGAGGLETQYF. The CDR3, as DNA: TGTGCCACCGGAGCGGGAGGTCTTGAGACCCAGTACTTC.

The chain employs TRBV10-3 and TRBJ1-2; 10 bases line up with TRBD1. CDR3 length equals 14 residues. Germline V CDR1 and CDR2: ENHRY, SYGVKD. After removal of 6 bases from V and 7 bases from J, the junction contained 8 bases not matched to a gene. The CDR3 sequence: CAIRSGQGETGYTF. The CDR3 DNA sequence: TGTGCCATCAGGAGCGGACAGGGGGAAACTGGCTACACCTTC.